These 5 T cell receptor beta chains originate from one sample sequenced in a study of OX40 agonist ivuxolimab in advanced cancers. Assay: immunoSEQ multiplex PCR; the TCRdb copy retains only in-frame clones and omits some. This sample carries roughly 92,000 clones, approximately 80% of them seen once, and the ten largest clones take less than 5.5%. The sample consisted of CD4+ or CD8+ T cells sorted from blood, taken in a trial of the OX40 agonist ivuxolimab. These receptors were taken from an adult with an advanced solid tumor such as melanoma, head and neck, liver or kidney cancer.

This sequence joins TRBV6-5 and TRBJ1-1; 8 bases fit TRBD1. This CDR3 has 14 amino acids. The V segment lost 5 bases and the J segment 5 bases; nucleotides outside the gene matches: 7. Per the germline V gene, CDR1 is MNHEY and CDR2 is SVGAGI. CDR3 nucleotides: TGTGCCAGCAGTACAGGGACAGGAAGGACTGAAGCTTTCTTT. Its protein product is CASSTGTGRTEAFF.

This sequence joins TRBV2 and TRBJ1-2; TRBD1 is a possible D gene (6 bases). V shed 3 bases and J shed 7 bases, with 18 bases lying between them. This CDR3 comprises 15 residues. CDR1 is SNHLY and CDR2 is FYNNEI in the germline V gene. In nucleotides, the CDR3 is TGTGCCAGCAGTGATGACCTGGGGGGGCAACGTGGCTACACCTTC. It specifies CASSDDLGGQRGYTF.

The chain combines TRBV5-1 with TRBJ1-2, with D maybe TRBD1 (5 bases). V lost 0 bases, J lost 5 bases, and 11 bases lay in between. The CDR3 length is 14 residues. Looked up from germline, CDR1 is SGHRS and CDR2 is YFSETQ. CDR3 protein: CASSLGRERYGYTF. The CDR3 DNA follows: TGCGCCAGCAGCTTGGGCAGGGAGAGGTATGGCTACACCTTC.

A word on this clone: At one of its ends the junction is not consistent with the germline gene, which may arise from a read error. The genes are TRBV19 and TRBJ1-1, with 8 bases that match TRBD1. Germline-derived CDR1 and CDR2 are LNHDA and SQIVND (reference sequence). This CDR3 spans 12 amino acids. The CDR3 DNA follows: TGTGCCAGTAGTATAGAGGGGGACAGGAGACTCTTT. It encodes CASSIEGDRRLF.

This clone was detected once. The chain joins TRBV4-1 to TRBJ2-2; no firm D call. Trimming cost V 6 bases and J 4 bases, with 21 bases left between them. The germline gives CDR1 MGHRA, CDR2 YSYEKL. The CDR3 totals 17 residues. CDR3 DNA: TGCGCCAGCAGTCCTGTCCCTGACCCGCCGCCCACCGGGGAGCTGTTTTTT. Amino acids: CASSPVPDPPPTGELFF.